The 2 T cell receptor beta chains below come from one sample, sequenced in a study of CD8+ T cells in alopecia areata. cDNA serving as the sequencing template came from extracted, reverse transcribed RNA. Sequencing was performed with immunoSEQ multiplex PCR; in TCRdb, only in-frame clones are kept and a portion is missing. The table records 200,000 to 250,000 clones, 64% of them present only once. Described treatment: oral pan-JAK inhibitor, 5-10 mg twice daily. The sequencing here drew on CD4+ T cells sorted from blood, taken at week 4, from a patient treated with tofacitinib. These receptors all come from a human donor with alopecia areata.

This clone showed up just a few times. The J gene is TRBJ1-5, the V gene TRBV30; unclear D gene. Germline V gene sequence: CDR1 GTSNPN, CDR2 SVGIG (reference sequence). V was pared by 2 bases and J by 2 bases, with 7 bases between. The CDR3 has 13 residues. In DNA form, the CDR3 reads TGTGCCTGGAGTAAACTCGGCAATCAGCCCCAGCATTTT. Its translation: CAWSKLGNQPQHF. Variable domain in full (rest from reference TRBV30 and TRBJ1-5): SQTIHQWPATLVQPVGSPLSLECTVEGTSNPNLYWYRQAAGRGLQLLFYSVGIGQISSEVPQNLSASRPQDRQFILSSKKLLLSDSGFYLCAWSKLGNQPQHFGDGTRLSIL.

This clone was seen only a few times. The rearrangement uses TRBV5-4 and TRBJ1-4; tentative D call: TRBD1 (5 bases). Trimming stripped 4 bases from V and 2 bases from J, with 9 bases between. Germline V gene lookup returns CDR1 SGHNT and CDR2 YYREEE (reference sequence). The CDR3 loop spans 14 amino acids. Written as DNA, the CDR3 is TGTGCCAGCAGCCCAGGGTTTACTAATGAAAAACTGTTTTTT. Its translation: CASSPGFTNEKLFF.